What follows is one T cell receptor beta chain and its context. This specimen comes from a study of pediatric ulcerative colitis. Trimming removed 4 bases at V and 3 bases at J, with 13 bases between. Germline CDR1 is SGHRS and CDR2 is YFSETQ. This CDR3 region has 14 residues. Assay used: immunoSEQ multiplex PCR; TCRdb lists only in-frame clones, some missing. The sample carries around 34,000 clones, roughly 81% recorded once. One to two pinch biopsies were taken from the rectum during colonoscopy. The V and J genes are TRBV5-1 and TRBJ1-1; D unresolved. The receptor's source is a boy aged 10-17 years with mild ulcerative colitis. Specimen: gut tissue. The CDR3: CASSAGLPHTEAFF. In DNA form, the CDR3 reads TGCGCCAGCAGCGCGGGATTGCCCCACACTGAAGCTTTCTTT.